This entry features one T cell receptor (beta chain) sequence. This clonotype has at least ten counts. The antigen it binds to is not known. Nothing much larger sits one base from this clone, and base qualities are not available. CDR1 LNHDA and CDR2 SQIVND are derived from the germline V gene (reference sequence). The CDR3 sequence holds 15 residues, the cysteine and phenylalanine included. Only CDR3 DNA remains: 45 bases, in frame from the first base. A distance of 15 bases separates the germline ends of V and J, which lose 7 bases and 2 bases respectively. These data are taken from a study of glioma-infiltrating T cells (TCRdb year 2016). Turning to the overall study: Sequencing of TCR alpha- and beta-chain repertoires was performed on glioma tissue, on non-neoplastic brain tissue, and on matched peripheral blood mononuclear cells. To measure divergence between tissue and blood T-cell populations, each tissue-infiltrating repertoire was compared with the peripheral blood repertoire of the same patient. Three low-grade glioma patients, several primary glioblastoma patients, and three non-glioma patients who contributed non-neoplastic brain tissue made up the paired cohort.

Study-level results and caveats: VJ-independent divergence between tissue and blood was found to be below expectation in non-neoplastic patients but above expectation in all gliomas, particularly low-grade gliomas. The group comparisons were based on small numbers of patients: three non-neoplastic, three low-grade glioma and about eight glioblastoma patients. Very few CDR3 sequences were found to be shared between tissue and blood, and this scarcity was attributed to high CDR3 diversity and limited sampling.

The iRepertoire nested amplicon-rescue multiplex PCR (arm-PCR) platform was used to amplify TCR alpha and beta CDR3 regions from RNA. The input for one-step reverse transcription and amplification was roughly 85-400 ng of either tissue mRNA or PBMC total RNA. Following bead purification, Illumina adapters were added through a secondary multiplex PCR, and the libraries were then gel-purified between 200 and 400 bp. Libraries carried internal 6-nucleotide barcodes used for demultiplexing. Sequencing of the libraries was done on an Illumina MiSeq using 2x220 or 2x250 nucleotide paired-end reads. The study's processing was this. FLASH 1.2.11 was used to merge paired reads, and BWA-MEM then aligned the reads to the GRCh37 human genome before TRA and TRB reads were extracted. For V and J assignment, an IMGT-derived reference of cassette sequences and CDR3 motifs that included pseudogenes was used. Three-frame translation of reads was performed, and productive CDR3s were defined as those with a C...FGXG motif and no stop codons. Clonotypes were defined as unique combinations of V-J cassette pair and CDR3 amino acid sequence. Hamming distance filtering was applied to reads, with thresholds set by the sequence error rate of each sample in mapped regions. Using fastp at Q25 and MiXCR, TCRdb reprocessed the public reads and kept productive beta chains. Here each entry gathers all rows of one CDR3 protein and keeps the most common genes and DNA. TCRdb's processing, not the study's, gives the V and J calls here. The table for this sample lists fewer than 250,000 distinct CDR3 sequences; over 30% of them were counted only once. 20% of the sample is in the top ten clones.

The sequence came from a human donor with low-grade glioma or glioblastoma, undergoing nonglioma brain surgery, or in good health (not recorded which). The specimen was glioma tissue, nonneoplastic brain tissue, or PBMCs (not recorded which). The rearrangement joined TRBV19 to TRBJ1-5; the D region possibly corresponds to TRBD1 (6 bases align). The DNA is TGTGCCAGTATGGCGAGCAGGGGAGGCAATCAGCCCCAGCATTTT. Translation gives CASMASRGGNQPQHF.